A single sample gave rise to the 15 T cell receptor beta chains below, sequenced in a study of T cell responses to AZD1222 COVID-19 vaccine. Only in-frame clones appear in the TCRdb table, and some are missing; sequencing was by immunoSEQ multiplex PCR. The sample yields about 210,000 clones, 90% to 95% seen once. The input for sequencing was peripheral blood, taken 28 days after the second dose of the MenACWY control vaccine. These TCRs come from an adult who received the MenACWY meningococcal vaccine as a control.

The V call is TRBV27, the J call TRBJ2-1, with no clear D. Germline CDR1 and CDR2: MNHEY and SMNVEV (reference sequence). This CDR3 comprises 11 residues. The V and J ends lost 8 bases and 9 bases respectively, with 11 bases between them. CDR3 sequence (DNA): TGTGCCAGCGGCCCTAGGTTTGAGCAGTTCTTC. This gives the protein CASGPRFEQFF.

V usage is TRBV7-3 and J usage is TRBJ2-2; D not resolved. Trimming cost V 2 bases and J 0 bases, with 10 bases left between them. CDR1 is SGHTA, CDR2 FQGTGA, per germline. The CDR3 is made up of 16 amino acids. The CDR3 protein is CASSLHDISNTGELFF. CDR3 DNA: TGTGCCAGCAGCTTACATGATATATCGAACACCGGGGAGCTGTTTTTT.

The chain uses TRBV27 and TRBJ2-7; a weak D match, TRBD1 (6 bases). This CDR3 is 14 amino acids long. The germline CDR1 and CDR2 sequences are MNHEY and SMNVEV (reference sequence). The V gene lost 5 bases and the J gene lost 5 bases, with 16 bases spanning the gap. CDR3 protein: CASSDQGRGDEQYF. The CDR3 DNA sequence: TGTGCCAGCAGTGATCAGGGGAGAGGGGACGAGCAGTACTTC.

This clone was observed once. The CDR3 bases are TGTGCCAGCAAACTAGCGGGATCTACAGATACGCAGTATTTT. Amino acids: CASKLAGSTDTQYF. This sequence joins TRBV4-2 and TRBJ2-3; 10 nucleotides agree with TRBD2. The CDR3 is 14 amino acids. In germline, CDR1 is LGHNA, CDR2 YNFKEQ. V was clipped by 7 bases and J by 3 bases; unmatched bases: 4.

This chain uses TRBV19 with TRBJ2-2; 8 nucleotides align to TRBD2. The germline CDR1 and CDR2 sequences are LNHDA and SQIVND (reference sequence). The CDR3 covers 15 residues. The J segment lost 3 bases and the V segment lost 9 bases, leaving 9 bases of the junction unmatched. The CDR3 nucleotides are TGTGCCAGACCCAGGACTAGCCGACACACCGGGGAGCTGTTTTTT. This translates into CARPRTSRHTGELFF. The whole variable domain, filled in from reference TRBV19 and TRBJ2-2, reads DGGITQSPKYLFRKEGQNVTLSCEQNLNHDAMYWYRQDPGQGLRLIYYSQIVNDFQKGDIAEGYSVSREKKESFPLTVTSAQKNPTAFYLCARPRTSRHTGELFFGEGSRLTVL.

The chain links TRBV28 to TRBJ1-1; TRBD1 matches 7 bases. The germline V gene has CDR1 MDHEN and CDR2 SYDVKM. The CDR3 spans 13 residues. Trimming removed 6 bases from V and 4 bases from J; junction bases left unmatched: 5. The CDR3 reads CASRTTGFTEAFF. The CDR3 DNA sequence: TGTGCCAGCAGGACGACAGGGTTCACTGAAGCTTTCTTT.

The CDR3 DNA reads as TGTGCCAGCAGCCCCGGGACAGGGAGCACAGATACGCAGTATTTT. It is translated as CASSPGTGSTDTQYF. The J gene is TRBJ2-3, the V gene TRBV11-2; TRBD1 matches at 9 bases. The V gene's germline CDR1 is SGHAT and CDR2 FQNNGV. The CDR3 is 15 residues long. Germline trimming cut 5 bases from V and 0 bases from J; bases unmatched to any gene: 3.

V usage is TRBV19 and J usage is TRBJ2-2; 8 positions match TRBD1. This CDR3 spans 16 amino acids. The V gene end was trimmed by 4 bases and the J gene end by 6 bases; junction bases not matched to a gene: 10. The V gene's germline CDR1 is LNHDA and CDR2 SQIVND (reference sequence). The CDR3: CASSSPDRGESGELFF. In DNA form, the CDR3 reads TGTGCCAGTAGTAGCCCTGACAGGGGAGAGTCCGGGGAGCTGTTTTTT.

V is TRBV5-8 and J is TRBJ1-4; the D gene is possibly TRBD1 (6 bases). The ends were cut back, 3 bases at V and 0 bases at J, with 12 bases in the middle. The CDR3 contains 16 residues. The germline V gene has CDR1 SGHTS and CDR2 YDEGEE. The CDR3 DNA is TGTGCCAGCAGCTCCCGGGACATTGCAACTAATGAAAAACTGTTTTTT. Translated: CASSSRDIATNEKLFF.

The chain recombines TRBV25-1 with TRBJ2-3; tentatively, D is TRBD1 or TRBD2 (5 bases each). Germline CDR1 and CDR2: MGHDK and SYGVNS. V was clipped by 5 bases and J by 1 base, with 13 bases between them. The CDR3 loop spans 15 amino acids. The CDR3 nucleotides are TGTGCCAGCAGTAGGGCTAGAGGGGGCACAGATACGCAGTATTTT. Amino acids: CASSRARGGTDTQYF.

The chain couples TRBV24-1 to TRBJ2-7; D might be TRBD1 (5 bases). Trimming removed 9 bases from V and 0 bases from J, with 17 bases in between. The CDR3 has 15 amino acids. Germline-derived CDR1 and CDR2 are KGHDR and SFDVKD. This CDR3 reads CATLITRATSYEQYF. The CDR3 DNA sequence: TGTGCCACCCTCATTACCAGGGCCACCTCCTACGAGCAGTACTTC.

The chain links TRBV10-3 to TRBJ1-2, with no clear D. V was pared by 3 bases and J by 7 bases, with 12 bases between. Germline V lookup: CDR1 ENHRY, CDR2 SYGVKD. The CDR3 is 13 residues long. The CDR3 loop is CAISDLGRVGYTF. The CDR3 nucleotides are TGTGCCATCAGTGATTTAGGGAGGGTTGGCTACACCTTC.

The chain recombines TRBV4-1 with TRBJ1-5; D unresolved. The CDR3 totals 14 residues. The V end was cut by 1 base, the J end by 3 bases, with 7 bases between. Germline CDR1 reads MGHRA; CDR2 reads YSYEKL. CDR3 DNA: TGCGCCAGCAGCCAAGCCTGGATCAATCAGCCCCAGCATTTT. Amino acids: CASSQAWINQPQHF.

This clone was found once. This CDR3 reads CASSLGGWQPQHF. The CDR3 DNA follows: TGTGCCAGCAGTTTGGGGGGCTGGCAGCCCCAGCATTTT. The genes are TRBV28 and TRBJ1-5; weak D call: TRBD1 (6 bases). V was pared by 3 bases and J by 7 bases, with 10 bases between. CDR1 is MDHEN, CDR2 SYDVKM, per germline. The CDR3 contains 13 residues.

The chain links TRBV19 to TRBJ2-2, with TRBD1 identical over 7 bases. CDR3 length: 17 residues. Germline CDR1 LNHDA, CDR2 SQIVND (reference sequence). Unmatched junction bases numbered 14, after V lost 3 bases and J lost 7 bases. The CDR3 here is CASSIPTARGRGGELFF. The DNA for the CDR3 is TGTGCCAGTAGTATTCCTACTGCGAGGGGGCGAGGCGGGGAGCTGTTTTTT.